This record looks at one TCR beta chain sequence and its context. This specimen comes from a study of shared clonotypes between healthy human individuals. Here immunoSEQ multiplex PCR was the method, and the copy in TCRdb shows in-frame clones only, minus some. The table records 170,000 or so clones, roughly 70% of them present only once. Sequenced input: memory CD4+ T cells sorted from blood. Subset: CD45RA-negative fraction. The source is a man aged 25 to 40 in good health.

The CDR3 reads CASSQVRGAGTQYF. The CDR3 DNA reads TGTGCCAGCAGCCAAGTTCGAGGTGCCGGGACCCAGTACTTC. This chain uses TRBV14 with TRBJ2-5; D gene unclear. The CDR3 consists of 14 residues. Trimming took 1 base from V and 7 from J, leaving 13 bases between them. From germline, CDR1 is SGHDN and CDR2 FVKESK.